The 2 T cell receptor beta chains below all came from one sample that was sequenced in a study of CD8 T cells in ankylosing spondylitis (dated by TCRdb to about 2017). The library was obtained by 5' RACE. The sample was run on an Illumina HiSeq 2500. TCRdb passed the public sequencing reads through fastp at Q25 and MiXCR, retaining productive beta sequences. Rows with a matching CDR3 protein are joined into one entry that keeps the most common DNA and genes. The sample table holds hundreds of thousands of distinct CDR3 sequences, of which roughly 24% were seen once. Together, the top ten hold 5% to 8% of the sample. Sequencing used blood, either unsorted or a sorted T cell fraction (not recorded which). These TCRs come from a male donor with ankylosing spondylitis or in good health (not recorded which).

Many counts were recorded for this clonotype. The genes are TRBV20-1 and TRBJ2-3, with D perhaps TRBD2 (5 bases). Germline CDR1 reads DFQATT; CDR2 reads SNEGSKA (reference sequence). Trimming left V 3 bases short and J 0 bases short, with 10 bases between. The CDR3 length is 14 residues. The DNA for the CDR3 is TGCAGTGCTAGGGAGGATACTAGCACAGATACGCAGTATTTT. Protein product: CSAREDTSTDTQYF.

In this sample, this clonotype turned up many times. V is TRBV12-3 or TRBV12-4 and J is TRBJ2-3, with D unresolved. Trimming pared 5 bases from V and 0 bases from J, leaving 12 bases between. This CDR3 is built from 15 residues. CDR3 sequence reads: CASSRYGSSTDTQYF. The CDR3 DNA is TGTGCCAGCAGTCGGTATGGATCTAGCACAGATACGCAGTATTTT.